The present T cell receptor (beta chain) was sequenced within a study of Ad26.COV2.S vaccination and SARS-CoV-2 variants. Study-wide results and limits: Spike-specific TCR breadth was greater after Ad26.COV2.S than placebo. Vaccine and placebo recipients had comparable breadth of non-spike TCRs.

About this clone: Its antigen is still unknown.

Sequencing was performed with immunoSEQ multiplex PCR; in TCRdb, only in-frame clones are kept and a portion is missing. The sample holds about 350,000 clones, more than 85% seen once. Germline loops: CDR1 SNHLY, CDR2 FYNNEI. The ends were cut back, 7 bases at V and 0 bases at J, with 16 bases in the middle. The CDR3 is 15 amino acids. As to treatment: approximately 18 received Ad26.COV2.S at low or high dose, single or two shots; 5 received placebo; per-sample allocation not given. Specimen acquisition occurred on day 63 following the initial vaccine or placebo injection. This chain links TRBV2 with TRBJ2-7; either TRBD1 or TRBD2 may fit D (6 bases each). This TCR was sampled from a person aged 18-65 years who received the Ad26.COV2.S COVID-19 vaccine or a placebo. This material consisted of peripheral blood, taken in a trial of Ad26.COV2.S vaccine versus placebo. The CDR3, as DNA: TGTGCCAGCACCTATCTTACGGGGGCCTCCTACGAGCAGTACTTC. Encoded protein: CASTYLTGASYEQYF.